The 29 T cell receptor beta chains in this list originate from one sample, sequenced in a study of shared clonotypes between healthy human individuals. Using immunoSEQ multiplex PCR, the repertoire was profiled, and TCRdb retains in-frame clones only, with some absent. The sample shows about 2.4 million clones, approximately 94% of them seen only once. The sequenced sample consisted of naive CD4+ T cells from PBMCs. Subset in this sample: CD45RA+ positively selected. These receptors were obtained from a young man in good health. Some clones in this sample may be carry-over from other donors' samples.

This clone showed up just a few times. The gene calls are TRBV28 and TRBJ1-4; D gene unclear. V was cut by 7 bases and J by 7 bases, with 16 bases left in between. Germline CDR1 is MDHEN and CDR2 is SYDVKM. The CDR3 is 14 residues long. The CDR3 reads CASTLVRSSEKLFF. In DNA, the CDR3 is TGTGCCAGCACCCTAGTCAGATCGAGTGAAAAACTGTTTTTT.

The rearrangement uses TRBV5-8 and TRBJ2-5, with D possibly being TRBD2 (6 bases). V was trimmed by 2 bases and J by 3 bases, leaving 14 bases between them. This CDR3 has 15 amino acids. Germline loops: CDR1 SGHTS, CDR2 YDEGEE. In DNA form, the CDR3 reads TGTGCCAGCAGCTTCTTGTCGGGGGAGAAAGAGACCCAGTACTTC. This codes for CASSFLSGEKETQYF.

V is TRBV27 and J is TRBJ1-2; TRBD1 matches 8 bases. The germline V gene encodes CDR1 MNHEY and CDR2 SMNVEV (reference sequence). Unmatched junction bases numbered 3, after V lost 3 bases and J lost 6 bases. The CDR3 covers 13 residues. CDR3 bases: TGTGCCAGCAGTTTCCGGACAGGGCATGGCTACACCTTC. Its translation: CASSFRTGHGYTF.

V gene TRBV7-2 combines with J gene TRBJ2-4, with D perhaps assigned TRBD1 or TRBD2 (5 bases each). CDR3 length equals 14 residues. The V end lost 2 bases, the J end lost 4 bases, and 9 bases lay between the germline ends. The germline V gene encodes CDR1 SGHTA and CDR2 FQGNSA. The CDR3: CASSLLGRKNIQYF. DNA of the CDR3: TGTGCCAGCAGCTTATTGGGACGGAAAAACATTCAGTACTTC.

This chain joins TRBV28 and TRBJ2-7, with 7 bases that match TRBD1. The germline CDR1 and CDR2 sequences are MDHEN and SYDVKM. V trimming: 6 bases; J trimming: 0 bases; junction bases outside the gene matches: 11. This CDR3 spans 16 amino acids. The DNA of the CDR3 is TGTGCCAGCAGCCCTAGACGGGACAGACTCTCCTACGAGCAGTACTTC. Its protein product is CASSPRRDRLSYEQYF.

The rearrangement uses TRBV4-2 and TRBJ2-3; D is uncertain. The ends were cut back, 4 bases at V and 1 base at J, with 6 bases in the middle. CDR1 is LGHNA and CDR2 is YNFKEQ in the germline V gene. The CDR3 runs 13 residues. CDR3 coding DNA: TGTGCCAGCAGCCCCCAACGCACAGATACGCAGTATTTT. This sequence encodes CASSPQRTDTQYF.

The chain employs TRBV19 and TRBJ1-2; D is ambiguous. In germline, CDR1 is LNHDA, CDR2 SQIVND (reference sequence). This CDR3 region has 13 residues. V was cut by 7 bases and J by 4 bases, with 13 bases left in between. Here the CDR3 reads CASNTRRGYGYTF. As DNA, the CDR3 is TGTGCCAGTAACACAAGGCGTGGCTATGGCTACACCTTC.

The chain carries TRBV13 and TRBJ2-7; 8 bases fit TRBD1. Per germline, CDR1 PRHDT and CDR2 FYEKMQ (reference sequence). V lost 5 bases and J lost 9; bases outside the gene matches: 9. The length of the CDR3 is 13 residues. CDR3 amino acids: CASSRGQGRGQYF. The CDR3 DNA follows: TGTGCCAGCAGCCGAGGACAGGGCCGGGGGCAGTACTTC.

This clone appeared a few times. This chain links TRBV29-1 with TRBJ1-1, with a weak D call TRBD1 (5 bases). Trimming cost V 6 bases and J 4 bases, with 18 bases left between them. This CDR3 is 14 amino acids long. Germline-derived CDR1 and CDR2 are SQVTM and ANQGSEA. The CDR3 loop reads CSVALGRDGTEAFF. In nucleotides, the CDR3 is TGCAGCGTGGCCTTGGGACGGGACGGCACTGAAGCTTTCTTT.

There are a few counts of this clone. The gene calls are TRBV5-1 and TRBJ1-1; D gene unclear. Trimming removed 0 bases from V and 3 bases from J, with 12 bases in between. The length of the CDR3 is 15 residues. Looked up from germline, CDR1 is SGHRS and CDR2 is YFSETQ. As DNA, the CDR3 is TGCGCCAGCAGCTTGGCAGCAGTTTCTTACACTGAAGCTTTCTTT. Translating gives CASSLAAVSYTEAFF.

CDR3 sequence: CASTFSGSVWDEQFF. The CDR3 DNA follows: TGTGCCAGCACCTTTAGCGGGAGTGTTTGGGATGAGCAGTTCTTC. The chain employs TRBV7-2 and TRBJ2-1; 9 bases map to TRBD2. The trim removed 7 bases at V and 8 bases at J, leaving 12 bases unmatched. CDR1 and CDR2 from the germline V gene are SGHTA and FQGNSA. CDR3 length: 15 amino acids.

CDR3: CASSLVTGTGTGELFF. The CDR3, as DNA: TGTGCCAGCAGCTTAGTGACGGGAACTGGCACCGGGGAGCTGTTTTTT. The chain employs TRBV11-2 and TRBJ2-2, with a possible D match to TRBD2 (5 bases). The CDR3 contains 16 residues. Germline V gene lookup returns CDR1 SGHAT and CDR2 FQNNGV. V was pared by 1 base and J by 4 bases, with 13 bases between.

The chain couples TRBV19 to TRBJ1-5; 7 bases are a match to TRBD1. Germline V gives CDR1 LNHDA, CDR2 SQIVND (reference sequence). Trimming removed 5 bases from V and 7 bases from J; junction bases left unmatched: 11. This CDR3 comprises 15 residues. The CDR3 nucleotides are TGTGCCAGTAGTCCCGGCAGGGGGGATGTACAGCCCCAGCATTTT. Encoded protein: CASSPGRGDVQPQHF.

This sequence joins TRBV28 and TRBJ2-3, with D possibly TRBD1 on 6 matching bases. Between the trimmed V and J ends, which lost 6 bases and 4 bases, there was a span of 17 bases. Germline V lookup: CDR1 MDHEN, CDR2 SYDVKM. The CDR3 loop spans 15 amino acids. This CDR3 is CASRPGDPLADTQYF. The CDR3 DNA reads TGTGCCAGCAGGCCAGGGGACCCGCTGGCAGATACGCAGTATTTT.

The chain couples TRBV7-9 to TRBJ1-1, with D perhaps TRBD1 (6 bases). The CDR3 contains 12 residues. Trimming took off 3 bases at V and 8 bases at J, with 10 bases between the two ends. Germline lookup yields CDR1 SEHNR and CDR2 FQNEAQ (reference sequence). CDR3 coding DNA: TGTGCCAGCAGCTTGTCGACAGGCGAAGCTTTCTTT. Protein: CASSLSTGEAFF.

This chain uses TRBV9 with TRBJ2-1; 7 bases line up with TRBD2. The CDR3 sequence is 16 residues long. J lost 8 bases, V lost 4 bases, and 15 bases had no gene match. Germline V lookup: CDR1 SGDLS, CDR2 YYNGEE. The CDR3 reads CASSPQSGLIGHEQFF. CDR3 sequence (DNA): TGTGCCAGCAGCCCCCAATCGGGACTAATTGGCCATGAGCAGTTCTTC.

The CDR3 DNA reads TGTGCCAGCAGCTCCCCCGCCGGGGGGCAAGAGACCCAGTACTTC. Residues: CASSSPAGGQETQYF. V is TRBV5-5 and J is TRBJ2-5, with 7 positions matching TRBD2. This CDR3 is built from 15 residues. Per the germline V gene, CDR1 is SGHKS and CDR2 is YYEKEE (reference sequence). V was pared by 3 bases and J by 2 bases, with 7 bases of the junction left unmatched. Full variable domain (missing parts from reference TRBV5-5 and TRBJ2-5): DAGVTQSPTHLIKTRGQQVTLRCSPISGHKSVSWYQQVLGQGPQFIFQYYEKEERGRGNFPDRFSARQFPNYSSELNVNALLLGDSALYLCASSSPAGGQETQYFGPGTRLLVL.

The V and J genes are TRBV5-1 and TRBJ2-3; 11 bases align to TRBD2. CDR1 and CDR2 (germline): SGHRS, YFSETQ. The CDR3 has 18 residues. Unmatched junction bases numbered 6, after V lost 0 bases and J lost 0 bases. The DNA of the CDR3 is TGCGCCAGCAGCTTGGGGGGACTAGCGGACATGAGCACAGATACGCAGTATTTT. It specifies CASSLGGLADMSTDTQYF.

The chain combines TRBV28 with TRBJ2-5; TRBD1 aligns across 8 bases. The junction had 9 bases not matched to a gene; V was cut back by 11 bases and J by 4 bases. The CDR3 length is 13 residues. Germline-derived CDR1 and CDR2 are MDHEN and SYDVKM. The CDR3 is CAGAGGLGETQYF. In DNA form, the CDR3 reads TGTGCCGGGGCAGGGGGCTTGGGAGAGACCCAGTACTTC.

CDR3 protein: CASSVASRGPSYNEQFF. Here the CDR3 DNA reads TGTGCCAGCAGCGTAGCTTCGCGGGGGCCCTCCTACAATGAGCAGTTCTTC. The V call is TRBV9, the J call TRBJ2-1; D is possibly TRBD2 (7 bases). This CDR3 has 17 amino acids. Germline V gives CDR1 SGDLS, CDR2 YYNGEE. Trimming removed 0 bases at V and 0 bases at J, with 13 bases between.

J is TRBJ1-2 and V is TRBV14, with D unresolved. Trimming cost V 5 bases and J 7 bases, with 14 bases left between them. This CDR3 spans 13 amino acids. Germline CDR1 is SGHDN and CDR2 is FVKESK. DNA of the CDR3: TGTGCCAGCAGCGCCAGTACACGTATTGGCTACACCTTC. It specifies CASSASTRIGYTF.

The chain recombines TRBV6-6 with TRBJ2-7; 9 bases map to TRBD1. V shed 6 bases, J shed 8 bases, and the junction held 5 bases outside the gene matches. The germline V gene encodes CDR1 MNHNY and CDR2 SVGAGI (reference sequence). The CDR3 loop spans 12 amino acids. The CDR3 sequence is CASSLGQGQQYF. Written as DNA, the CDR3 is TGTGCCAGCAGCTTGGGACAGGGCCAGCAGTACTTC.

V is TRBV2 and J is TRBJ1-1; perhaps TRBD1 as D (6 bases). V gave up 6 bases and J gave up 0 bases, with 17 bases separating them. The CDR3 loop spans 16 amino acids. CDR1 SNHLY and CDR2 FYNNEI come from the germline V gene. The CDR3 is CASSDGARGMNTEAFF. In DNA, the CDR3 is TGTGCCAGCAGCGACGGGGCGAGGGGGATGAACACTGAAGCTTTCTTT.

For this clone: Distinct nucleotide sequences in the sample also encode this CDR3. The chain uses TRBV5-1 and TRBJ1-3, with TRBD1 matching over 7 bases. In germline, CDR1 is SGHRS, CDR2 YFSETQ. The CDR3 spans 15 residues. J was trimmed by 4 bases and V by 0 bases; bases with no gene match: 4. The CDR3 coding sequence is TGCGCCAGCAGCTTGGAAGGGGGCTCAGGAAACACCATATATTTT. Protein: CASSLEGGSGNTIYF.

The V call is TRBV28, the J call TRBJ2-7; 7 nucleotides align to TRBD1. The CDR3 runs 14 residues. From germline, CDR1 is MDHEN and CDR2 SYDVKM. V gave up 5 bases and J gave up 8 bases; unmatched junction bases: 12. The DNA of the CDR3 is TGTGCCAGCAGTCCAACCGGGACAGATATCAAGCAGTACTTC. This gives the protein CASSPTGTDIKQYF.

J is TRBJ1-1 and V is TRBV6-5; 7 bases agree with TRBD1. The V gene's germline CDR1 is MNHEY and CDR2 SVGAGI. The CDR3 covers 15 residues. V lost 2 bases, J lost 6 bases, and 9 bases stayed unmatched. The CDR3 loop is CASSYRGRSIPEAFF. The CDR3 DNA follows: TGTGCCAGCAGTTACAGGGGGCGGAGTATTCCTGAAGCTTTCTTT.

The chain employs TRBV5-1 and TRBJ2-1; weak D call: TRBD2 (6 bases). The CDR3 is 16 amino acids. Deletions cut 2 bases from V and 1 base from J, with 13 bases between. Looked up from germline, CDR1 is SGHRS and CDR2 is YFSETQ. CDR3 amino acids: CASSFRGDGSYNEQFF. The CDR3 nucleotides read TGCGCCAGCAGCTTTCGCGGGGATGGGTCCTACAATGAGCAGTTCTTC. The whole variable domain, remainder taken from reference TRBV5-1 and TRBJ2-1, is KAGVTQTPRYLIKTRGQQVTLSCSPISGHRSVSWYQQTPGQGLQFLFEYFSETQRNKGNFPGRFSGRQFSNSRSEMNVSTLELGDSALYLCASSFRGDGSYNEQFFGPGTRLTVL.

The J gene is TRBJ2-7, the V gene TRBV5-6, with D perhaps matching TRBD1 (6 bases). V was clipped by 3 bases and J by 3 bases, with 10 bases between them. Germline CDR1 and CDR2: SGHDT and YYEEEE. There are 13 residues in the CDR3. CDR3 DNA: TGTGCCAGCAGCTCGACAGGAGGCTACGAGCAGTACTTC. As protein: CASSSTGGYEQYF.

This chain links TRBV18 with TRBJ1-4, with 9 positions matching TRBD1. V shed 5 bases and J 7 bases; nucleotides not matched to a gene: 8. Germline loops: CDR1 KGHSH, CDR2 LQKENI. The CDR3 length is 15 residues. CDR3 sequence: CASSSNRGPSEKLFF. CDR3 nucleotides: TGTGCCAGCTCATCAAACAGGGGGCCTAGTGAAAAACTGTTTTTT.